The clone carrying this T cell receptor beta chain was seen a single time. The data are from a study of blood T cell repertoires in COVID-19. Produced via immunoSEQ multiplex PCR; TCRdb's table is partial and in-frame only. The profile shows 150,000 to 200,000 clones, approximately 87% of them singletons. Germline CDR1 MDHEN, CDR2 SYDVKM. The CDR3 loop spans 15 amino acids. J gave up 5 bases and V 2 bases, and 8 bases lay outside the gene matches. What was sequenced was peripheral blood. This TCR came from an older man with active or convalescent COVID-19. The chain joins TRBV28 to TRBJ2-5; 7 bases align to TRBD2. The CDR3 DNA reads as TGTGCCAGCAGTTTACCCAGGAAGGGAGGGGAGACCCAGTACTTC. Its protein product is CASSLPRKGGETQYF. Complete variable domain (other parts from reference TRBV28 and TRBJ2-5): DVKVTQSSRYLVKRTGEKVFLECVQDMDHENMFWYRQDPGLGLRLIYFSYDVKMKEKGDIPEGYSVSREKKERFSLILESASTNQTSMYLCASSLPRKGGETQYFGPGTRLLVL.